Presented here are 20 T cell receptor beta chains from one specimen sequenced in a study of blood T cells in healthy people across ages. For the second PCR, which ran for about 7 to 12 cycles, a sample-barcoded 5' primer and a J-beta primer mix were used. One entry per CDR3 protein, called by TCRdb with MiXCR from the 5' RACE reads. Of some 290,000 distinct CDR3 sequences in the sample, around 30% are singletons; the top ten hold 29%. The sequencing input was blood. These receptors all come from a woman in her 70s in good health.

This clonotype was detected only a few times. This may be a read error: a much more frequent sequence differs by one nucleotide. The rearrangement links TRBV28 to TRBJ2-7; TRBD2 might be the D (5 bases). The germline V and J ends were trimmed by 4 bases and 2 bases, with 15 bases remaining between them. Germline V gives CDR1 MDHEN, CDR2 SYDVKM. The CDR3 sequence is 15 residues long. The CDR3 DNA sequence: TGTGCCAGCAGTTCCTACGGGAACAGAACCTACGAGCAGTACTTC. It specifies CASSSYGNRTYEQYF.

This clonotype turned up a few times. The J gene is TRBJ1-6, the V gene TRBV5-1, with D unresolved. CDR1 is SGHRS and CDR2 is YFSETQ in the germline V gene. The V end was cut by 3 bases, the J end by 5 bases, with 9 bases between. The CDR3 has 14 residues. CDR3 in amino acids: CASSYWTNNSPLHF. Here the CDR3 DNA reads TGCGCCAGCAGCTATTGGACCAATAATTCACCCCTCCACTTT.

This clonotype was observed a handful of times. The chain links TRBV7-9 to TRBJ1-6, with D tentatively TRBD1 (5 bases). The germline V gene encodes CDR1 SEHNR and CDR2 FQNEAQ (reference sequence). The CDR3 extends over 15 amino acids. V dropped 3 bases and J dropped 9 bases, with 15 bases sitting between them. CDR3 sequence (DNA): TGTGCCAGCAGCTTTTATGGGGGAATCGTTTCACCCCTCCACTTT. Its protein is CASSFYGGIVSPLHF.

The chain joins TRBV25-1 to TRBJ1-6; no definite D call. The CDR3 is 12 amino acids. The ends were cut back, 6 bases at V and 8 bases at J, with 8 bases in the middle. CDR1 is MGHDK and CDR2 is SYGVNS in the germline V gene. The CDR3, as DNA: TGTGCCAGCAGGAGGAGCGATTCACCCCTCCACTTT. This sequence encodes CASRRSDSPLHF.

This chain links TRBV14 with TRBJ2-2; perhaps TRBD1 as D (5 bases). Trimming stripped 1 base from V and 5 bases from J, with 14 bases between. This CDR3 comprises 16 residues. CDR1 is SGHDN, CDR2 FVKESK, per germline. The DNA of the CDR3 is TGTGCCAGCAGCCAAGTTTCAGGGATGAAGACCGGGGAGCTGTTTTTT. Protein: CASSQVSGMKTGELFF.

This CDR3 is CASSRGRGGGYYGYTF. The CDR3 nucleotides read TGTGCCAGCAGCCGAGGGAGGGGAGGGGGTTACTATGGCTACACCTTC. The chain links TRBV6-1 to TRBJ1-2, with a possible D match to TRBD1 (6 bases). This CDR3 spans 16 amino acids. Deletions cut 6 bases from V and 3 bases from J, with 20 bases between. CDR1 is MNHNS and CDR2 is SASEGT in the germline V gene.

With respect to this clonotype: The missing conserved phenylalanine or tryptophan at the end of this CDR3 makes a read error likely. The gene calls are TRBV29-1 and TRBJ2-5, with 7 bases fitting TRBD1. The germline CDR1 and CDR2 sequences are SQVTM and ANQGSEA. V gave up 3 bases and J gave up 5 bases; unmatched junction bases: 9. The length of the CDR3 is 14 residues. The CDR3 here is CSVEPRQGGETQYL. For the CDR3, the DNA is TGCAGCGTTGAGCCGAGACAGGGCGGGGAGACCCAGTACCTC.

The CDR3 region is CASSLPGQGGNEQFF. The DNA of the CDR3 is TGTGCCAGCAGCTTACCGGGACAGGGAGGGAATGAGCAGTTCTTC. This chain links TRBV5-5 with TRBJ2-1; 9 bases agree with TRBD1. Germline V gene sequence: CDR1 SGHKS, CDR2 YYEKEE (reference sequence). J was trimmed by 7 bases and V by 2 bases; bases with no gene match: 7. The CDR3 sequence is 15 residues long.

The chain carries TRBV7-9 and TRBJ1-2, with D perhaps matching TRBD1 (6 bases). The V gene's germline CDR1 is SEHNR and CDR2 FQNEAQ (reference sequence). V was trimmed by 8 bases and J by 8 bases, leaving 15 bases between them. CDR3 length: 12 amino acids. Written as DNA, the CDR3 is TGTGCCAGCGGACCGACAGGAAAAGGCTACACCTTC. This encodes CASGPTGKGYTF.

This clonotype was counted between two and nine times. This chain uses TRBV25-1 with TRBJ2-5, with D tentatively TRBD1 (5 bases). The J call may not be correct, given that the DNA end is closer to TRBJ2-7. The CDR3 has 13 residues. CDR1 is MGHDK, CDR2 SYGVNS, per germline. CDR3 in DNA: TGTGCCAGCAGTCCCAGTAAGGGGCTCGAGCAGTACTTC. It codes for CASSPSKGLEQYF.

This clonotype was seen a few times. The chain joins TRBV11-1 to TRBJ2-3; 8 positions match TRBD2. CDR3 length equals 15 residues. CDR1 is SGHAT and CDR2 is FQDESV in the germline V gene (reference sequence). Trimming cost V 2 bases and J 6 bases; bases outside gene matches: 7. The chain's CDR3 is CASSLTSGWGDTQYF. The CDR3, as DNA: TGTGCCAGCAGCTTAACTAGCGGATGGGGGGATACGCAGTATTTT.

This chain connects TRBV7-8 to TRBJ2-5; D possibly corresponds to TRBD2 (6 bases). Per the germline V gene, CDR1 is SGHVS and CDR2 is FQNEAQ. Trimming removed 5 bases from V and 7 bases from J, with 20 bases in between. CDR3 length equals 15 residues. CDR3: CASSPIGGEVGTQYF. In DNA form, the CDR3 reads TGTGCCAGCAGCCCCATCGGTGGGGAGGTGGGGACCCAGTACTTC.

This chain joins TRBV5-4 and TRBJ2-5; 9 bases are shared with TRBD1. The J call may be wrong; the DNA end is better matched by TRBJ2-7. This CDR3 spans 14 amino acids. Germline CDR1 reads SGHNT; CDR2 reads YYREEE (reference sequence). The DNA of the CDR3 is TGTGCCAGCAGCAGACAGGGGGAAACCTCCGAGCAGTACTTC. Amino acids: CASSRQGETSEQYF.

The chain combines TRBV20-1 with TRBJ1-1; D might be TRBD1 (5 bases). The CDR3 sequence is 15 residues long. V gave up 0 bases and J gave up 1 base, with 12 bases separating them. CDR1 is DFQATT, CDR2 SNEGSKA, per germline (reference sequence). CDR3 sequence reads: CSARDIGAGNTEAFF. The CDR3 DNA reads as TGCAGTGCTAGAGATATCGGGGCAGGGAACACTGAAGCTTTCTTT.

This clonotype was seen a handful of times. One junction end does not reproduce the germline sequence, and a read error may be involved. The rearrangement links TRBV28 to TRBJ2-5; D remains ambiguous. This CDR3 is 13 amino acids long. Germline loops: CDR1 MDHEN, CDR2 SYDVKM. The DNA of the CDR3 is TGTGCCTGCAGTTGGGCGGCAGTCGAGACCCAGTACTTC. Encoded protein: CACSWAAVETQYF.

V usage is TRBV24-1 and J usage is TRBJ2-5, with 9 bases that match TRBD2. The J call could be wrong; TRBJ2-1 is a better fit for the DNA end. The CDR3 is 15 residues long. CDR1 is KGHDR, CDR2 SFDVKD, per germline. The CDR3 DNA is TGTGCCACCAGTGGTACGGCTAGCGGGATTCCTGGGCAGTTCTTC. Protein product: CATSGTASGIPGQFF.

The chain joins TRBV6-4 to TRBJ1-5; TRBD1 aligns across 8 bases. This CDR3 region has 13 residues. The V gene's germline CDR1 is MRHNA and CDR2 SNTAGT. J lost 10 bases, V lost 3 bases, and 5 bases had no gene match. In DNA form, the CDR3 reads TGTGCCAGCAGTGAGAAGCAGGGGGCACCCCAGCATTTT. Its translation is CASSEKQGAPQHF.

The rearrangement joins TRBV7-2 to TRBJ2-7; 9 nucleotides align to TRBD2. Germline loops: CDR1 SGHTA, CDR2 FQGNSA. This CDR3 is built from 15 residues. The V and J ends lost 2 bases and 1 base, in that order; junction bases with no gene match: 3. CDR3 in DNA: TGTGCCAGCAGCTTAAGCGGGAGGAAGTCCTACGAGCAGTACTTC. Protein product: CASSLSGRKSYEQYF. Variable domain in full (rest from reference TRBV7-2 and TRBJ2-7): GAGVSQSPSNKVTEKGKDVELRCDPISGHTALYWYRQSLGQGLEFLIYFQGNSAPDKSGLPSDRFSAERTGGSVSTLTIQRTQQEDSAVYLCASSLSGRKSYEQYFGPGTRLTVT.

This clonotype was picked up many times. The V call is TRBV7-2, the J call TRBJ1-4; the match to TRBD1 covers 8 bases. V was clipped by 3 bases and J by 8 bases; unmatched bases: 2. CDR3 length: 13 residues. In germline, CDR1 is SGHTA, CDR2 FQGNSA. The CDR3 sequence: CASSLDREEKLFF. The CDR3 DNA reads as TGTGCCAGCAGCTTGGACAGGGAAGAAAAACTGTTTTTT.

This clonotype was counted once. V and J are TRBV7-9 and TRBJ2-3, with a weak D call TRBD2 (7 bases). This CDR3 comprises 16 residues. The V gene lost 5 bases and the J gene lost 0 bases, with 15 bases spanning the gap. Germline CDR1 SEHNR, CDR2 FQNEAQ (reference sequence). CDR3 coding DNA: TGTGCCAGCAGCCCCTGGGAGGGGGGAAGCACAGATACGCAGTATTTT. This codes for CASSPWEGGSTDTQYF.